The clone carrying this TCR beta chain was observed many times. Its antigen is still unknown. This record belongs to a study of T-cell reconstitution after alpha-beta-depleted transplantation in children. The TCRbeta library incorporated unique molecular identifiers. TCRdb recomputed calls from the PCR reads with MiXCR, one row per CDR3 protein. The sample records some 150,000 distinct CDR3 sequences, about 9% being singletons. Study-wide results and limits: Expanded clones from the graft, numbering several hundred, reportedly supplied alpha-beta T cells about two months after transplant. Where some patients showed high TCRbeta diversity at day 60, it came from recipient T cells and thymic progenitors that had survived. At the one-year point after transplant, T-cell counts and TCRbeta diversity were found to come mostly from T cells that had been newly produced.

This sequence originates from a female patient under 10 years old who had a stem cell transplant for congenital amegakaryocytic thrombocytopenia, so the T cells may come from the graft donor. Specimen: PBMCs, mostly from graft donor cells, collected 180 days after TCRalphabeta/CD19-depleted stem cell transplant.

DNA of the CDR3: TGTGCCAGCAGTCCCGGAGGAGCGGGAGTCTACAATGAGCAGTTCTTC. This encodes CASSPGGAGVYNEQFF. This sequence joins TRBV27 and TRBJ2-1; 8 positions match TRBD2. From germline, CDR1 is MNHEY and CDR2 SMNVEV (reference sequence). The CDR3 loop spans 16 amino acids. V dropped 5 bases and J dropped 3; count of bases not matched to a gene: 9.